This T cell receptor (beta chain) was profiled in a study of radiotherapy plus CTLA-4 blockade in lung cancer. Overall study: Across the patients, objective responses occurred in 18%, and disease control in roughly 30%. Study-wide results and caveats: Subsequent to radiotherapy plus ipilimumab, tumor-derived TCR clones underwent expansion in blood.

The length of the CDR3 is 12 residues. CDR1 and CDR2 (germline): SGHRS, YFSETQ. Trimming took 4 bases from V and 7 from J; bases not matched to a gene: 2. Details on this clone: The antigen is unknown.

Clones were read by immunoSEQ multiplex PCR, and TCRdb kept only the in-frame ones, dropping some. The profile shows more than 90,000 clones, over 65% of them singletons. Ipilimumab CTLA-4 blockade and focal radiation were given to patients with chemo-refractory metastatic non-small-cell lung cancer. Material: peripheral blood, obtained from a patient treated with radiotherapy plus ipilimumab. This TCR was sampled from a human donor with non-small cell lung cancer that progressed on radiotherapy plus ipilimumab. Some clones in this sample may be carry-over from other donors' samples. The chain has TRBV5-1 and TRBJ1-2, with 9 bases fitting TRBD1. The CDR3 coding sequence is TGCGCCAGCAGCAGGGACAGGGCTGGCTACACCTTC. Its protein is CASSRDRAGYTF. Variable domain in full (rest from reference TRBV5-1 and TRBJ1-2): KAGVTQTPRYLIKTRGQQVTLSCSPISGHRSVSWYQQTPGQGLQFLFEYFSETQRNKGNFPGRFSGRQFSNSRSEMNVSTLELGDSALYLCASSRDRAGYTFGSGTRLTVV.